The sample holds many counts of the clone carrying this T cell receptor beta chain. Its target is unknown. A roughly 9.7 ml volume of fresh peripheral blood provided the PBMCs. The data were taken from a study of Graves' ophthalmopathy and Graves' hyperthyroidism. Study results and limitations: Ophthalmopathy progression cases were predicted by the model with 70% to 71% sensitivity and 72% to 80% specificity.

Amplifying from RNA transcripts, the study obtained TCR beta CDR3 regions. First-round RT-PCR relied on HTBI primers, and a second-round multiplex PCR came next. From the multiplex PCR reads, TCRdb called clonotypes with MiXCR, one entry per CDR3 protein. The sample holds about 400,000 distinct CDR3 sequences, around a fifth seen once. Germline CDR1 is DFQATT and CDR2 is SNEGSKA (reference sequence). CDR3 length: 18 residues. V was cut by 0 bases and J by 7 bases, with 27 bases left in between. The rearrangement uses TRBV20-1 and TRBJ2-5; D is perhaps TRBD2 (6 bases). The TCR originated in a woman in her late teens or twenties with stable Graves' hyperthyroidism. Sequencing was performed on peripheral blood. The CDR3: CSARDSFGQGGLGGTQYF. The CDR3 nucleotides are TGCAGTGCTAGAGATTCGTTTGGCCAGGGTGGCCTGGGGGGGACCCAGTACTTC.